The 22 T cell receptor beta chains listed next were all sequenced from one sample in a study of shared clonotypes between healthy human individuals (dated by TCRdb to 2020 to 2022). Library preparation used the immunoSEQ multiplex PCR assay. TCRdb limited this immuneACCESS table to in-frame rearrangements with V and J called. A share of clones is missing; checked studies link under half to unresolved V genes, and the rest is unexplained. The sample has roughly 500,000 clones on record, 76% of them singletons. The ten largest make up approximately 12% of the sample. Specimen: PBMCs. Receptors were obtained from a woman aged 40 to 49 in good health. Some clones in this sample may be carry-over from other donors' samples.

The V and J genes are TRBV4-3 and TRBJ2-6; 9 bases agree with TRBD1. The CDR3 runs 19 residues. Per the germline V gene, CDR1 is LGHNA and CDR2 is YSLEER. Trimming cost V 4 bases and J 2 bases; bases outside gene matches: 12. The CDR3 sequence: CASSRRPGQGFAGANVLTF. In DNA form, the CDR3 reads TGCGCCAGCAGCCGTAGACCGGGACAGGGTTTTGCTGGGGCCAACGTCCTGACTTTC.

The chain uses TRBV13 and TRBJ1-1; D possibly corresponds to TRBD1 (5 bases). The CDR3 consists of 14 residues. Trimming removed 4 bases at V and 0 bases at J, with 9 bases between. The germline V gene encodes CDR1 PRHDT and CDR2 FYEKMQ (reference sequence). The CDR3 coding sequence is TGTGCCAGCAGCTCGGGACCCGTGAACACTGAAGCTTTCTTT. Translated, it gives CASSSGPVNTEAFF.

The V gene is TRBV10-2, the J gene TRBJ1-2; 7 nucleotides align to TRBD1. The CDR3 sequence is 13 residues long. With 7 bases clipped from V and 5 bases from J, the junction kept 7 bases outside the gene matches. The germline CDR1 and CDR2 sequences are WSHSY and SAAADI. CDR3: CASMKDRVYGYTF. DNA for the CDR3: TGCGCCAGCATGAAAGACAGGGTTTATGGCTACACCTTC.

This clone is a singleton in its sample. V is TRBV29-1 and J is TRBJ2-7; 8 bases fit TRBD2. The V gene's germline CDR1 is SQVTM and CDR2 ANQGSEA. V dropped 6 bases and J dropped 4; count of bases not matched to a gene: 8. CDR3 size: 13 residues. CDR3 amino acids: CSVQWSSGYEQYF. For the CDR3, the DNA is TGCAGCGTCCAATGGTCTAGCGGGTACGAGCAGTACTTC.

The rearrangement links TRBV2 to TRBJ1-2; a weak D match, TRBD1 (6 bases). The CDR3 length is 14 residues. Germline-derived CDR1 and CDR2 are SNHLY and FYNNEI. V lost 7 bases and J 6 bases, leaving 18 bases between the germline ends. CDR3 bases: TGTGCCAGCATTTATAGACAGGACATTAATGGCTACACCTTC. It encodes CASIYRQDINGYTF.

This chain joins TRBV15 and TRBJ2-7; weak D call: TRBD1 (5 bases). In germline, CDR1 is LNHNV, CDR2 YYDKDF (reference sequence). V lost 7 bases and J 3 bases, leaving 16 bases between the germline ends. The CDR3 contains 14 residues. CDR3: CATTRTVDSYEQYF. For the CDR3, the DNA is TGTGCCACCACCCGAACGGTAGACAGCTACGAGCAGTACTTC.

The chain employs TRBV4-3 and TRBJ2-7; 7 bases are a match to TRBD2. Per germline, CDR1 LGHNA and CDR2 YSLEER. The V gene end was trimmed by 1 base and the J gene end by 6 bases; junction bases not matched to a gene: 9. CDR3 length: 15 residues. The CDR3, as DNA: TGCGCCAGCAGCCAAGCAGGACTAGGCGCCTCCGAGCAGTACTTC. As protein: CASSQAGLGASEQYF.

V and J are TRBV5-8 and TRBJ2-1; no reliable D call. CDR1 is SGHTS and CDR2 is YDEGEE in the germline V gene. The V end lost 3 bases, the J end lost 6 bases, and 16 bases lay between the germline ends. The CDR3 runs to 15 residues. As DNA, the CDR3 is TGTGCCAGCAGCTCCGGACGGATCCTGATCAATGAGCAGTTCTTC. It is translated as CASSSGRILINEQFF.

V is TRBV14 and J is TRBJ1-1; the D is unclear. Germline V gene lookup returns CDR1 SGHDN and CDR2 FVKESK. The CDR3 is 15 amino acids. With 3 bases removed from V and 7 bases from J, the gap between germline ends came to 18 bases. CDR3 residues: CASSHAGRSAGEAFF. DNA of the CDR3: TGTGCCAGCAGCCATGCTGGGCGATCTGCCGGTGAAGCTTTCTTT.

The V call is TRBV15, the J call TRBJ2-1, with 9 bases aligning to TRBD2. The CDR3 extends over 14 amino acids. Germline loops: CDR1 LNHNV, CDR2 YYDKDF (reference sequence). After removal of 5 bases from V and 7 bases from J, the junction contained 6 bases not matched to a gene. The CDR3 DNA follows: TGTGCCACCAGCGTTAGCGGGAGCTCGAATGAGCAGTTCTTC. Encoded protein: CATSVSGSSNEQFF.

This clone was seen a single time. The chain is built from TRBV7-8 and TRBJ2-2, with D unclear. V gave up 1 base and J gave up 8 bases, with 11 bases separating them. CDR1 is SGHVS and CDR2 is FQNEAQ in the germline V gene. CDR3 size: 14 residues. CDR3 in amino acids: CASSLGADLGELFF. DNA for the CDR3: TGTGCCAGCAGCTTAGGGGCTGATCTTGGGGAGCTGTTTTTT.

The chain uses TRBV6-1 and TRBJ1-5; D remains ambiguous. The CDR3 has 16 amino acids. V shed 1 base and J shed 2 bases, with 12 bases lying between them. Germline lookup yields CDR1 MNHNS and CDR2 SASEGT. DNA for the CDR3: TGTGCCAGCAGTGAAGAATCTACCGGGGGCAATCAGCCCCAGCATTTT. As protein: CASSEESTGGNQPQHF.

This CDR3 reads CASSSAGGSGDTQYF. In DNA form, the CDR3 reads TGTGCCAGCAGCTCTGCCGGGGGCTCAGGAGATACGCAGTATTTT. The genes are TRBV13 and TRBJ2-3; D is perhaps TRBD1 or TRBD2 (6 bases each). The CDR3 consists of 15 residues. The germline V gene has CDR1 PRHDT and CDR2 FYEKMQ (reference sequence). The V and J ends lost 4 bases and 5 bases respectively, with 16 bases between them.

The genes are TRBV28 and TRBJ1-5, with a tentative D call TRBD1 (6 bases). CDR1 and CDR2 (germline): MDHEN, SYDVKM. Between the trimmed V and J ends, which lost 5 bases and 5 bases, there was a span of 16 bases. The CDR3 extends over 15 amino acids. This CDR3 reads CASSPPQGADQPQHF. CDR3 DNA: TGTGCCAGCAGTCCACCACAGGGAGCAGATCAGCCCCAGCATTTT.

V and J are TRBV12-2 and TRBJ2-1; the table names TRBD2, a call not compared with the DNA. TRBV12-2 is deemed a pseudogene. The CDR3 length is 20 residues. The DNA for the CDR3 is TGCGCAAGTCGCTTAGGCCCATTCCGGGACTCCAATCCCCTCTACAATGAGCAGTTCTTC. It yields the protein CASRLGPFRDSNPLYNEQFF.

The CDR3 DNA sequence: TGTGCCAGCAGCCCGACTAGCAGCTACGAGCAGTACTTC. Translating it yields CASSPTSSYEQYF. V and J are TRBV28 and TRBJ2-7, with TRBD2 matching over 7 bases. V was pared by 6 bases and J by 3 bases, with 5 bases of the junction left unmatched. In germline, CDR1 is MDHEN, CDR2 SYDVKM. The CDR3 is 13 amino acids.

Points on this clone: Other DNA sequences from this sample encode an identical CDR3 as well. The chain recombines TRBV5-1 with TRBJ1-2, with D possibly being TRBD1 (6 bases). Germline V lookup: CDR1 SGHRS, CDR2 YFSETQ. CDR3 length: 14 amino acids. Trimming removed 0 bases from V and 2 bases from J, with 8 bases in between. The CDR3 loop is CASSLERGNYGYTF. CDR3 coding DNA: TGCGCCAGCAGCTTGGAAAGGGGGAACTATGGCTACACCTTC.

This chain uses TRBV7-9 with TRBJ2-3, with 9 nucleotides matching TRBD2. Trimming removed 5 bases from V and 3 bases from J; junction bases left unmatched: 9. CDR1 is SEHNR, CDR2 FQNEAQ, per germline (reference sequence). This CDR3 comprises 16 residues. CDR3 DNA: TGTGCCAGCAGCACCGGACTAGCGCCTAGGACAGATACGCAGTATTTT. Encoded protein: CASSTGLAPRTDTQYF.

The genes are TRBV7-8 and TRBJ2-7; 11 bases match TRBD2. The CDR3 is 14 amino acids. Per the germline V gene, CDR1 is SGHVS and CDR2 is FQNEAQ. The V and J ends lost 5 bases and 7 bases, in that order; junction bases with no gene match: 7. The CDR3 spells CASSPPSGGKEQYF. In DNA, the CDR3 is TGTGCCAGCAGCCCTCCTAGCGGGGGGAAGGAGCAGTACTTC. Drawing the rest from reference TRBV7-8 and TRBJ2-7, the complete variable domain is GAGVSQSPRYKVAKRGQDVALRCDPISGHVSLFWYQQALGQGPEFLTYFQNEAQLDKSGLPSDRFFAERPEGSVSTLKIQRTQQEDSAVYLCASSPPSGGKEQYFGPGTRLTVT.

The chain is built from TRBV11-2 and TRBJ2-5; 10 positions agree with TRBD2. The J call may be incorrect, as the DNA end agrees better with TRBJ2-7. The CDR3 length is 15 residues. Germline CDR1 is SGHAT and CDR2 is FQNNGV. DNA of the CDR3: TGTGCCAGCAGCCGAGCTAGCGGGAGCTCGTACGAGCAGTACTTC. Amino acids: CASSRASGSSYEQYF.

The rearrangement joins TRBV30 to TRBJ2-1, with D possibly being TRBD2 (6 bases). The length of the CDR3 is 13 residues. Deletions cut 0 bases from V and 9 bases from J, with 12 bases between. Germline CDR1 GTSNPN, CDR2 SVGIG (reference sequence). The CDR3 DNA follows: TGTGCCTGGAGTGTTGGAGGGATCGGTGAGCAGTTCTTC. Translating it yields CAWSVGGIGEQFF.

The rearrangement joins TRBV11-2 to TRBJ2-7; D unresolved. The V gene's germline CDR1 is SGHAT and CDR2 FQNNGV. V shed 5 bases and J shed 4 bases, with 18 bases lying between them. This CDR3 region has 15 residues. In nucleotides, the CDR3 is TGTGCCAGCAGCCCGATACACGGATCCAGATACGAGCAGTACTTC. It yields the protein CASSPIHGSRYEQYF. The whole variable domain, remainder taken from reference TRBV11-2 and TRBJ2-7, is EAGVAQSPRYKIIEKRQSVAFWCNPISGHATLYWYQQILGQGPKLLIQFQNNGVVDDSQLPKDRFSAERLKGVDSTLKIQPAKLEDSAVYLCASSPIHGSRYEQYFGPGTRLTVT.